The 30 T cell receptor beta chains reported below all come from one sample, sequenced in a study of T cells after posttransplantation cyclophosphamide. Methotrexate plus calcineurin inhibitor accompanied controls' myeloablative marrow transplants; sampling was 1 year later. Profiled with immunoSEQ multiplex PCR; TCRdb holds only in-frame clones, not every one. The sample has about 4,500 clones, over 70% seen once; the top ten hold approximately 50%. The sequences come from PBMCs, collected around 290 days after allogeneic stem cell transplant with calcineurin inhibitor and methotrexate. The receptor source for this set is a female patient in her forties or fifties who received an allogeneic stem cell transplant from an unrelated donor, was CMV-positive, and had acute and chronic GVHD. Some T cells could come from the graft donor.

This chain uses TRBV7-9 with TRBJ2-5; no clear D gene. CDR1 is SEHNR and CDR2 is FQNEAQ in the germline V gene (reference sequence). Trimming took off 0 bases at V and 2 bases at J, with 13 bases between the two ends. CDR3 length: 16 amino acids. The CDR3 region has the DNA TGTGCCAGCAGCTTAGCCGGCGGCAGAGAGCAAGAGACCCAGTACTTC. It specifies CASSLAGGREQETQYF.

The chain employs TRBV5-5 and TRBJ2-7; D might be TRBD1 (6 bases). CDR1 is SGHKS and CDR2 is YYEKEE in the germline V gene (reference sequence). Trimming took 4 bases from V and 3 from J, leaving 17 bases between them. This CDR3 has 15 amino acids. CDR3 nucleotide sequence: TGTGCCAGCAGCCGTTCCTTACAGGGTGTCTACGAGCAGTACTTC. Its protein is CASSRSLQGVYEQYF.

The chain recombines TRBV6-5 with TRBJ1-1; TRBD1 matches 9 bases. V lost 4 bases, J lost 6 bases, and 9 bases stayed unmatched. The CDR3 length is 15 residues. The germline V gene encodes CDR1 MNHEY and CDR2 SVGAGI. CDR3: CASSLLTGGGSEAFF. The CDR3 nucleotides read TGTGCCAGCAGTTTGCTTACAGGGGGCGGCTCTGAAGCTTTCTTT.

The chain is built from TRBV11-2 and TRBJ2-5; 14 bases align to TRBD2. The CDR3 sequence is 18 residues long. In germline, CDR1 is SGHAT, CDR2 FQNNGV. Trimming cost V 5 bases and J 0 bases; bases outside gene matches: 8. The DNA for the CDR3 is TGTGCCAGCAGCAGAGGGACTAGCGGGGGATTATACCAAGAGACCCAGTACTTC. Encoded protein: CASSRGTSGGLYQETQYF. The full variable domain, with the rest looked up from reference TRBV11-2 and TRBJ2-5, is EAGVAQSPRYKIIEKRQSVAFWCNPISGHATLYWYQQILGQGPKLLIQFQNNGVVDDSQLPKDRFSAERLKGVDSTLKIQPAKLEDSAVYLCASSRGTSGGLYQETQYFGPGTRLLVL.

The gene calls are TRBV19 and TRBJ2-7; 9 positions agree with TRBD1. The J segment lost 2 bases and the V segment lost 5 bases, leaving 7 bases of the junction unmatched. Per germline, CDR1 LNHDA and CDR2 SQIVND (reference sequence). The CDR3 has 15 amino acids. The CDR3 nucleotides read TGTGCCAGTAGTGTAACCGGGACAGGGACCTACGAGCAGTACTTC. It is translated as CASSVTGTGTYEQYF.

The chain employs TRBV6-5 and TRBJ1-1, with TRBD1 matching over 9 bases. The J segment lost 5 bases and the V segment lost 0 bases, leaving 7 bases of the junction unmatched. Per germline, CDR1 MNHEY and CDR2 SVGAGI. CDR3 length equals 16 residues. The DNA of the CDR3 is TGTGCCAGCAGTTACTCCCCCGGGACAGGGAGTACTGAAGCTTTCTTT. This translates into CASSYSPGTGSTEAFF.

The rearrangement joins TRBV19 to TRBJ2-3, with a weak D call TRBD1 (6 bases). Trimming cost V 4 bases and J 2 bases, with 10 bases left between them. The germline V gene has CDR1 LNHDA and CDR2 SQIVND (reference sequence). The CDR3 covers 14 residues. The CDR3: CASSRDTVTDTQYF. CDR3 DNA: TGTGCCAGTAGTAGGGACACCGTCACAGATACGCAGTATTTT.

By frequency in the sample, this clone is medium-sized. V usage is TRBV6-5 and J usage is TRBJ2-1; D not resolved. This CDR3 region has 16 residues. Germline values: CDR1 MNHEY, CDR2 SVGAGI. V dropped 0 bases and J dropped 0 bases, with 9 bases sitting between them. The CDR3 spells CASSYSTRSSYNEQFF. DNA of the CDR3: TGTGCCAGCAGTTACTCGACGCGGAGCTCCTACAATGAGCAGTTCTTC.

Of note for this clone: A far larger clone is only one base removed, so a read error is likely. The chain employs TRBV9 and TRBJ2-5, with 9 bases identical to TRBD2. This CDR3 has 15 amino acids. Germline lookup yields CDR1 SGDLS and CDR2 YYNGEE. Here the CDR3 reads CVSSGSGGHGETQYF. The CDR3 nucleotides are TGTGTCAGCAGCGGTAGCGGGGGTCATGGGGAGACCCAGTACTTC.

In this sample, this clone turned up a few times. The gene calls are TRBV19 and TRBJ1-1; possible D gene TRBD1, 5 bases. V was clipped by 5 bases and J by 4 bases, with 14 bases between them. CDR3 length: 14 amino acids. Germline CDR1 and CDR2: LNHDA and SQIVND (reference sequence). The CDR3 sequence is CASSGRPQGTEAFF. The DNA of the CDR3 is TGTGCCAGTAGTGGGCGGCCCCAGGGCACTGAAGCTTTCTTT. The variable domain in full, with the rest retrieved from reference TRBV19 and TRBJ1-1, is DGGITQSPKYLFRKEGQNVTLSCEQNLNHDAMYWYRQDPGQGLRLIYYSQIVNDFQKGDIAEGYSVSREKKESFPLTVTSAQKNPTAFYLCASSGRPQGTEAFFGQGTRLTVV.

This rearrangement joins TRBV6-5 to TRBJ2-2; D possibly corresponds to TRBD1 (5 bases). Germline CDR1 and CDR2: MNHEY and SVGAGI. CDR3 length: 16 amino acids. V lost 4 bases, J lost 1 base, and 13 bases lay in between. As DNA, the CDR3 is TGTGCCAGCAGTTCCCCTCAGGGCCTGAACACCGGGGAGCTGTTTTTT. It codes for CASSSPQGLNTGELFF.

CDR3 bases: TGTGCCAGCAGGATTACAGGGGGCTATGACACTGAAGCTTTCTTT. Its translation: CASRITGGYDTEAFF. V usage is TRBV6-5 and J usage is TRBJ1-1, with 9 bases aligning to TRBD1. The CDR3 length is 15 residues. Germline V gene data show CDR1 as MNHEY and CDR2 as SVGAGI. J lost 3 bases, V lost 6 bases, and 8 bases had no gene match.

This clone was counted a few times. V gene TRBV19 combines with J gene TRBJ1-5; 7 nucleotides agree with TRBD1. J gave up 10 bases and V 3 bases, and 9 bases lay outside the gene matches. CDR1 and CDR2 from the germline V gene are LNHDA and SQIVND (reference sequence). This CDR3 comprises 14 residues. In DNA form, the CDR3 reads TGTGCCAGTAGTATGGCGGGCAGGGGGTACCCCCAGCATTTT. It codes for CASSMAGRGYPQHF.

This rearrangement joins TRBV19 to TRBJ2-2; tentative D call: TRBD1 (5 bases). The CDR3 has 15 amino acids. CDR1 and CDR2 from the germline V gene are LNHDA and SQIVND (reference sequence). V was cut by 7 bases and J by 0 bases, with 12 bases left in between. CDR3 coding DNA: TGTGCCAGTAATACAGGCTCCTCGAACACCGGGGAGCTGTTTTTT. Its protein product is CASNTGSSNTGELFF.

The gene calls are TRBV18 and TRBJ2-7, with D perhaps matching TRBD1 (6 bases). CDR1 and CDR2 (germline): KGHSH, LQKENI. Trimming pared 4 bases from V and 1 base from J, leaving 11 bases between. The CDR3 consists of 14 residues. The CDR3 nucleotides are TGTGCCAGCTCACAAACCACAGGGTCCTACGAGCAGTACTTC. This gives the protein CASSQTTGSYEQYF.

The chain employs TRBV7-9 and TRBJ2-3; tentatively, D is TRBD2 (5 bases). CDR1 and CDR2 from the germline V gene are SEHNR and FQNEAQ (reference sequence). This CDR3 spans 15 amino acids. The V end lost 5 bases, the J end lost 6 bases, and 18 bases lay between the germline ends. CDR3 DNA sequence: TGTGCCAGCAGCGTTGCGGTGTCGTCGGGGGATACGCAGTATTTT. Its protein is CASSVAVSSGDTQYF.

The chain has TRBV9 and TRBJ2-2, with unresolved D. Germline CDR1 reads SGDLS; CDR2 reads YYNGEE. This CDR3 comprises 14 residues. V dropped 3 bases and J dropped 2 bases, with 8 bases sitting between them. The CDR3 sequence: CASSEPPNTGELFF. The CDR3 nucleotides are TGTGCCAGCAGCGAGCCGCCCAACACCGGGGAGCTGTTTTTT.

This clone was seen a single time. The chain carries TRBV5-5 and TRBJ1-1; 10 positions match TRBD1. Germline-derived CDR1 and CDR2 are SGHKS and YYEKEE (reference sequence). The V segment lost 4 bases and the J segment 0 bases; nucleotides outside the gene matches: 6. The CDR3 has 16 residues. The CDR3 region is CASSLTDRGMNTEAFF. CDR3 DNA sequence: TGTGCCAGCAGCCTTACGGACAGGGGGATGAACACTGAAGCTTTCTTT.

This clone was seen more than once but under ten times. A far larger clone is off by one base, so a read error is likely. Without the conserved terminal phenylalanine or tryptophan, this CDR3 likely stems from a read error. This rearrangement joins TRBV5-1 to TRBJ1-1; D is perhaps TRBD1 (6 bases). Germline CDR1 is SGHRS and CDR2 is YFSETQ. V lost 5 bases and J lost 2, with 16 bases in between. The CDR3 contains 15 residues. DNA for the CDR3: TGCGCCAGCAGGTACAGGGTCGTGGATAACACTGAAGCTTTCTTG. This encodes CASRYRVVDNTEAFL.

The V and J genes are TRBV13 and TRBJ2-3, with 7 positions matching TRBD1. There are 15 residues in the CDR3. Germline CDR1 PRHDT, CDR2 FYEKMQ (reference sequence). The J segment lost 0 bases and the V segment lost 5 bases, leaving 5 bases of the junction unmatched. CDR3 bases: TGTGCCAGCAGCGAAGGGACAGCCAGCACAGATACGCAGTATTTT. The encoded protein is CASSEGTASTDTQYF.

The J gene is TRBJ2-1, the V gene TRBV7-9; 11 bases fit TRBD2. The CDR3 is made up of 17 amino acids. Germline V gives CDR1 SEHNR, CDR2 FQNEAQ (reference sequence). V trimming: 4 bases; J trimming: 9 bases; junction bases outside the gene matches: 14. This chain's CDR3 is CASSSWGLAGGPGEQFF. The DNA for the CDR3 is TGTGCCAGCAGCTCGTGGGGTCTAGCGGGAGGACCGGGTGAGCAGTTCTTC. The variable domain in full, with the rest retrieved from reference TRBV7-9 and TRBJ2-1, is DTGVSQNPRHKITKRGQNVTFRCDPISEHNRLYWYRQTLGQGPEFLTYFQNEAQLEKSRLLSDRFSAERPKGSFSTLEIQRTEQGDSAMYLCASSSWGLAGGPGEQFFGPGTRLTVL.

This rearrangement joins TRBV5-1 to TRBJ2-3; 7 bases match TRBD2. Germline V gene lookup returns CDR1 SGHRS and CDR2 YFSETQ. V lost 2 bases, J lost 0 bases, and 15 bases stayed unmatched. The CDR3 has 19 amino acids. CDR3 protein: CASSFEGVLADLSTDTQYF. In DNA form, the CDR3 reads TGCGCCAGCAGCTTTGAAGGCGTGCTAGCGGATCTAAGCACAGATACGCAGTATTTT.

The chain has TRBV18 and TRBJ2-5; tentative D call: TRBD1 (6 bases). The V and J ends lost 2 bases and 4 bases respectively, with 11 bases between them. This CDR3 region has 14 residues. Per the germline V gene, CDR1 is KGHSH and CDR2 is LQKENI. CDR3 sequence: CASSPTGLRETQYF. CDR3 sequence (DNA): TGTGCCAGCTCACCAACAGGGTTGCGAGAGACCCAGTACTTC.

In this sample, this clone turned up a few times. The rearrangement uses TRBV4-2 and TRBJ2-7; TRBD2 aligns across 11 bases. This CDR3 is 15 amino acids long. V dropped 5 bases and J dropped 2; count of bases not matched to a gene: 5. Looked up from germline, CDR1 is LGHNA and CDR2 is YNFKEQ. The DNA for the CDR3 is TGTGCCAGCAGCTTCCCTAGCGGGGGGACCTACGAGCAGTACTTC. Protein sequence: CASSFPSGGTYEQYF.

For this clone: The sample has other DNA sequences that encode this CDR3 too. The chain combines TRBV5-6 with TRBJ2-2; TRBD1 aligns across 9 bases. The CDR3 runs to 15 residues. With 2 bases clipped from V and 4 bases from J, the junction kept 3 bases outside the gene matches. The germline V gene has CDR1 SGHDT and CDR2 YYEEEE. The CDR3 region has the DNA TGTGCCAGCAGCTTTCGGGACAGGGCCACCGGGGAGCTGTTTTTT. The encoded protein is CASSFRDRATGELFF.

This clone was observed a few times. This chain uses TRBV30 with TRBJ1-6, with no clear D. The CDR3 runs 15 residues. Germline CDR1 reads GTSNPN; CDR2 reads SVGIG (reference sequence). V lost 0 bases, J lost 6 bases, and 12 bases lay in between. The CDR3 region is CAWSVRWQVNSPLHF. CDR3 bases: TGTGCCTGGAGTGTACGGTGGCAGGTTAATTCACCCCTCCACTTT.

For the CDR3, the DNA is TGTGCCAGCAGTTATCGGGTCAACACTGAAGCTTTCTTT. Translation gives CASSYRVNTEAFF. The chain uses TRBV13 and TRBJ1-1; D gene ambiguous. Trimming pared 6 bases from V and 2 bases from J, leaving 10 bases between. The CDR3 runs 13 residues. Germline CDR1 reads PRHDT; CDR2 reads FYEKMQ (reference sequence).

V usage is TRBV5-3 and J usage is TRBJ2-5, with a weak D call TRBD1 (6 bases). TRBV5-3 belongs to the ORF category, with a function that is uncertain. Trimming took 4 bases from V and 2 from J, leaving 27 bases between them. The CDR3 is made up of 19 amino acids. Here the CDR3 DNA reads TGTGCCAGAAGCCGAAGGCCAGGGGCCGTTTTGGTCCTACAAGAGACCCAGTACTTC. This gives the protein CARSRRPGAVLVLQETQYF.

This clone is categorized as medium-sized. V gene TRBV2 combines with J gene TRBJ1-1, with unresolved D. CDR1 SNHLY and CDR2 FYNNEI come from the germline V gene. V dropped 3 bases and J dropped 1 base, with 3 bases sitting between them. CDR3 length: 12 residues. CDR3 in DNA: TGTGCCAGCAGTGATAGGAACACTGAAGCTTTCTTT. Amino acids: CASSDRNTEAFF.

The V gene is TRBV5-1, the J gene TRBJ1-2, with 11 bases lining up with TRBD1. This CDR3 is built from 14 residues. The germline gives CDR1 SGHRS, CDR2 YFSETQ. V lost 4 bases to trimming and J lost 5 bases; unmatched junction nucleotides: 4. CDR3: CASSPGDRGYGYTF. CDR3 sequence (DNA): TGCGCCAGCAGCCCGGGGGACAGGGGGTATGGCTACACCTTC.